Below are 22 T cell receptor beta chains sequenced from a single sample in a study of T cells after yellow fever vaccination. TCRdb analysed the 5' RACE reads with MiXCR anew, one entry per CDR3 protein. The top ten hold around 3.1% of the sample, which has 300,000 or so distinct CDR3 sequences, approximately 10% seen once. The material was CD4+ T cells sorted from PBMCs, obtained 5 days after the yellow fever booster vaccination. All receptors derive from a man aged 18 to 35 who received the YFV17D yellow fever vaccine.

This chain joins TRBV5-4 and TRBJ1-4, with unresolved D. Between the trimmed V and J ends, which lost 1 base and 6 bases, there was a span of 13 bases. Germline V lookup: CDR1 SGHNT, CDR2 YYREEE (reference sequence). This CDR3 comprises 15 residues. As DNA, the CDR3 is TGTGCCAGCAGCTTGTCTCTGAGAGGGCATGAAAAACTGTTTTTT. It codes for CASSLSLRGHEKLFF.

This clonotype was counted between two and nine times. CDR3: CASSQGTGEVDEQYF. As DNA, the CDR3 is TGTGCCAGCAGCCAAGGGACAGGGGAGGTTGACGAGCAGTACTTC. This chain uses TRBV4-2 with TRBJ2-7; 9 nucleotides line up with TRBD1. Germline CDR1 and CDR2: LGHNA and YNFKEQ. This CDR3 has 15 amino acids. Unmatched junction bases numbered 6, after V lost 1 base and J lost 5 bases.

The V and J genes are TRBV7-8 and TRBJ2-4; 7 positions match TRBD1. The V and J ends lost 1 base and 7 bases, in that order; junction bases with no gene match: 7. CDR1 is SGHVS and CDR2 is FQNEAQ in the germline V gene. There are 15 residues in the CDR3. The DNA for the CDR3 is TGTGCCAGCAGCTTAGGGTACAGGGGTGGGAACATTCAGTACTTC. Translated: CASSLGYRGGNIQYF.

CDR3 sequence reads: CASSIWDRVNTGELFF. The CDR3 DNA is TGTGCCAGTAGTATTTGGGACAGGGTGAACACCGGGGAGCTGTTTTTT. The chain couples TRBV19 to TRBJ2-2; 9 bases are shared with TRBD1. CDR3 size: 16 residues. From germline, CDR1 is LNHDA and CDR2 SQIVND (reference sequence). The V and J ends lost 3 bases and 1 base, in that order; junction bases with no gene match: 3.

V usage is TRBV24-1 and J usage is TRBJ1-2; D is unclear. Trimming stripped 9 bases from V and 8 bases from J, with 15 bases between. CDR3 length: 12 residues. Germline loops: CDR1 KGHDR, CDR2 SFDVKD. The CDR3 nucleotides read TGTGCCACCTTCCGGCAGGAGGACGGCTACACCTTC. The encoded protein is CATFRQEDGYTF.

The V call is TRBV7-3, the J call TRBJ2-5; no firm D call. With 9 bases removed from V and 2 bases from J, the gap between germline ends came to 4 bases. Germline CDR1 is SGHTA and CDR2 is FQGTGA. CDR3 length: 10 amino acids. The chain's CDR3 is CARKQETQYF. In nucleotides, the CDR3 is TGTGCCAGGAAACAAGAGACCCAGTACTTC.

This clonotype has only a few counts. The chain has TRBV28 and TRBJ1-6, with D unclear. Germline loops: CDR1 MDHEN, CDR2 SYDVKM. Trimming left V 7 bases short and J 10 bases short, with 17 bases between. This CDR3 has 14 residues. CDR3 DNA: TGTGCCAGCAAGTTGGGCCCAAGGGTGTCACCCCTCCACTTT. It specifies CASKLGPRVSPLHF.

This clonotype occurred many times. J is TRBJ1-5 and V is TRBV15, with D unresolved. V was pared by 0 bases and J by 9 bases, with 12 bases between. CDR1 is LNHNV, CDR2 YYDKDF, per germline (reference sequence). This CDR3 contains 14 residues. In DNA form, the CDR3 reads TGTGCCACCAGCAGAGAACCGACTGGTCGGCCCCAGCATTTT. The encoded protein is CATSREPTGRPQHF.

The genes are TRBV5-1 and TRBJ2-7, with D possibly TRBD2 on 5 matching bases. Looked up from germline, CDR1 is SGHRS and CDR2 is YFSETQ. The V gene lost 4 bases and the J gene lost 3 bases, with 14 bases spanning the gap. CDR3 length: 14 residues. The CDR3 DNA reads as TGCGCCAGCAGCCCCGGGCGGGCAGGCTACGAGCAGTACGTC. It is translated as CASSPGRAGYEQYV.

This clonotype was counted ten times or more. The CDR3 DNA reads as TGCAGTGCAGACTACCTTCAAGAGACCCAGTACTTC. Amino acid sequence: CSADYLQETQYF. V gene TRBV20-1 combines with J gene TRBJ2-5, with D tentatively TRBD2 (5 bases). The CDR3 is 12 residues long. V lost 6 bases and J 2 bases, leaving 10 bases between the germline ends. Looked up from germline, CDR1 is DFQATT and CDR2 is SNEGSKA (reference sequence).

In this sample, this clonotype turned up many times. The CDR3 bases are TGTGCCAGCAGGGGATACGGGCGTTTCCAGGACAGGGGGAATGGTGAGACCCAGTACTTC. Protein: CASRGYGRFQDRGNGETQYF. The chain couples TRBV28 to TRBJ2-5; 10 bases align to TRBD1. Germline V gene lookup returns CDR1 MDHEN and CDR2 SYDVKM. The V segment lost 6 bases and the J segment 5 bases; nucleotides outside the gene matches: 24. This CDR3 contains 20 residues. Full variable domain (remainder filled in from reference TRBV28 and TRBJ2-5): DVKVTQSSRYLVKRTGEKVFLECVQDMDHENMFWYRQDPGLGLRLIYFSYDVKMKEKGDIPEGYSVSREKKERFSLILESASTNQTSMYLCASRGYGRFQDRGNGETQYFGPGTRLLVL.

This clonotype was detected ten times or more. The J gene is TRBJ2-7, the V gene TRBV28; D gene unclear. V shed 2 bases and J shed 2 bases, with 10 bases lying between them. From germline, CDR1 is MDHEN and CDR2 SYDVKM. The CDR3 consists of 14 residues. CDR3 in amino acids: CASSLRGGTYEQYV. The CDR3 bases are TGTGCCAGCAGTTTAAGAGGCGGAACCTACGAGCAGTACGTC.

The chain combines TRBV20-1 with TRBJ1-2; D possibly corresponds to TRBD1 (5 bases). The CDR3 sequence is 15 residues long. Trimming took off 0 bases at V and 8 bases at J, with 19 bases between the two ends. Germline lookup yields CDR1 DFQATT and CDR2 SNEGSKA (reference sequence). CDR3 amino acids: CSARDSRGVIGGYTF. As DNA, the CDR3 is TGCAGTGCTAGAGACTCCCGAGGGGTCATAGGGGGCTACACCTTC.

This clonotype was counted a few times. CDR3 protein: CASSAEAGDYGYTF. CDR3 sequence (DNA): TGTGCCAGCAGCGCCGAGGCCGGGGACTATGGCTACACCTTC. J is TRBJ1-2 and V is TRBV9; D unclear. Germline lookup yields CDR1 SGDLS and CDR2 YYNGEE. The V end was cut by 3 bases, the J end by 3 bases, with 12 bases between. The CDR3 spans 14 residues.

This clonotype has more than one count but fewer than ten. The chain is built from TRBV14 and TRBJ2-5, with no clear D. This CDR3 is built from 15 residues. Deletions cut 1 base from V and 5 bases from J, with 14 bases between. CDR1 and CDR2 from the germline V gene are SGHDN and FVKESK. The CDR3, as DNA: TGTGCCAGCAGCCAAGGGTCGTGGGGTTTTGAGACCCAGTACTTC. As protein: CASSQGSWGFETQYF. The whole variable domain, remainder taken from reference TRBV14 and TRBJ2-5, is EAGVTQFPSHSVIEKGQTVTLRCDPISGHDNLYWYRRVMGKEIKFLLHFVKESKQDESGMPNNRFLAERTGGTYSTLKVQPAELEDSGVYFCASSQGSWGFETQYFGPGTRLLVL.

The rearrangement links TRBV7-2 to TRBJ2-7, with 8 bases aligning to TRBD1. After removal of 5 bases from V and 6 bases from J, the junction contained 6 bases not matched to a gene. This CDR3 is 13 amino acids long. The germline V gene has CDR1 SGHTA and CDR2 FQGNSA. In nucleotides, the CDR3 is TGTGCCAGCAGCGTCGACACAGGGGGCGAGCAGTACGTC. Residues: CASSVDTGGEQYV.

In this sample, this clonotype turned up a few times. The chain has TRBV25-1 and TRBJ2-7; D is unresolved. The CDR3 runs to 14 residues. In germline, CDR1 is MGHDK, CDR2 SYGVNS. V gave up 8 bases and J gave up 0 bases, with 14 bases separating them. CDR3 coding DNA: TGTGCCAGCTCTGCAGAGGCGCCCTCCTACGAGCAGTACTTC. Protein product: CASSAEAPSYEQYF.

This clonotype has just a few counts. This chain connects TRBV18 to TRBJ1-1, with D perhaps TRBD1 (6 bases). Trimming left V 5 bases short and J 6 bases short, with 13 bases between. Germline CDR1 is KGHSH and CDR2 is LQKENI. The CDR3 has 13 residues. The DNA for the CDR3 is TGTGCCAGCTCAAGGGGGGAAAGGGCTGAAGCTTTCTTT. This codes for CASSRGERAEAFF.

V gene TRBV6-1 combines with J gene TRBJ2-5; 7 bases map to TRBD2. The length of the CDR3 is 15 residues. With 11 bases clipped from V and 2 bases from J, the junction kept 14 bases outside the gene matches. Looked up from germline, CDR1 is MNHNS and CDR2 is SASEGT. The CDR3 DNA reads TGTGCCTGCCCATCTTCGACTAGCCCTCAAGAGACCCAGTACTTC. Its protein product is CACPSSTSPQETQYF.

This clonotype was seen ten or more times. The chain carries TRBV3-1 and TRBJ1-2, with D uncertain. Trimming removed 10 bases from V and 6 bases from J, with 12 bases in between. The germline gives CDR1 LGHDT, CDR2 YNNKEL (reference sequence). The CDR3 length is 11 residues. Here the CDR3 reads CATGPWDGYTF. CDR3 sequence (DNA): TGTGCCACAGGACCTTGGGATGGCTACACCTTC.

The J gene is TRBJ2-5, the V gene TRBV7-9, with TRBD1 identical over 9 bases. CDR3 size: 15 residues. V dropped 5 bases and J dropped 5; count of bases not matched to a gene: 9. Germline CDR1 SEHNR, CDR2 FQNEAQ (reference sequence). DNA for the CDR3: TGTGCCAGCAGCCGGCGGGACAGGGCGGGGGAGACCCAGTACTTC. Residues: CASSRRDRAGETQYF.

This clonotype has a count of ten or more. This chain joins TRBV7-7 and TRBJ2-7, with a weak D call TRBD1 (6 bases). Germline V gene lookup returns CDR1 SSHAT and CDR2 FNYEAQ (reference sequence). Trimming shortened V by 4 bases and J by 2 bases, and 9 bases separated the two germline ends. This CDR3 spans 13 amino acids. Written as DNA, the CDR3 is TGTGCCAGCAGCTACGGACAGACCTACGAGCAGTACTTC. It is translated as CASSYGQTYEQYF.